Listed below are T cell receptor beta chains from one sample, sequenced in a study of T cells in Graves' hyperthyroidism and ophthalmopathy. TCRdb itself ran the multiplex PCR reads through MiXCR, one entry per CDR3 protein. The sample yields fewer than 900,000 distinct CDR3 sequences, approximately 19% seen once. Sequencing was done on a sample of blood. All receptors derive from a woman aged 50 to 60 with Graves' hyperthyroidism that later progressed to Graves' ophthalmopathy. Each CDR3 is given with its conserved first and last residue. The order of the fields is J gene, D gene, clone size, V gene, CDR3 protein, CDR3 DNA. A D gene is named only where the DNA matches it firmly. Expanded clones are given a class, and other clones once, few, many or no size at all.

TRBJ1-1 - many TRBV5-1 CASSLTGIGDTEAFF TGCGCCAGCAGCTTGACCGGGATCGGGGACACTGAAGCTTTCTTT
TRBJ2-2 - - TRBV2 CASVVRGAGELFF TGTGCCAGCGTTGTTAGGGGGGCCGGGGAGCTGTTTTTT
TRBJ2-5 - - TRBV27 CASSLSPGVGIQYF TGTGCCAGCAGTTTATCCCCAGGGGTTGGTATCCAGTACTTC
TRBJ2-5 TRBD2 many TRBV20-1 CSALRFSGGDQETQYF TGCAGTGCTCTCCGGTTTAGCGGGGGGGACCAAGAGACCCAGTACTTC
TRBJ2-1 - many TRBV12-3/TRBV12-4 CASSLSVEQFF TGTGCCAGCAGTTTATCAGTTGAGCAGTTCTTC
TRBJ2-7 TRBD2 - TRBV29-1 CSVMTSGGTEQYF TGCAGCGTCATGACTAGCGGGGGGACCGAGCAGTACTTC
TRBJ1-2 - - TRBV15 CATSLSNYGYTF TGTGCCACCAGCCTCAGTAACTATGGCTACACCTTC
TRBJ2-5 - many TRBV6-5 CASSYSSGTQETQYF TGTGCCAGCAGTTACAGTTCAGGGACCCAAGAGACCCAGTACTTC
TRBJ2-5 - - TRBV4-1 CASSQEGQVGETQYF TGCGCCAGCAGCCAAGAGGGGCAGGTTGGGGAGACCCAGTACTTC
TRBJ1-1 TRBD1 many TRBV11-2 CASSSRDRANTEAFF TGTGCCAGCAGCTCTAGGGACAGGGCTAACACTGAAGCTTTCTTT
TRBJ1-1 - - TRBV7-9 CASSLSGEKAFF TGTGCCAGCAGCTTATCAGGGGAAAAAGCTTTCTTT
TRBJ1-5 TRBD1 - TRBV27 CASSQGVGQPQHF TGTGCCAGCAGTCAGGGGGTGGGTCAGCCCCAGCATTTT